These 30 T cell receptor beta chains were sequenced from one sample in a study of long-term antiretroviral therapy in people with HIV. Sequencing used immunoSEQ v3.0 at survey level. This table comes from immunoSEQ multiplex PCR, and its TCRdb copy is limited to in-frame clones, with some not included. The sample has about 18,000 clones; roughly 80% are singletons. This specimen consisted of unsorted PBMCs, obtained 0.6 years after starting antiretroviral therapy. Receptor source: a woman younger than 30 with HIV.

The chain combines TRBV28 with TRBJ1-2, with 12 bases lining up with TRBD1. J lost 8 bases, V lost 6 bases, and 4 bases had no gene match. Germline-derived CDR1 and CDR2 are MDHEN and SYDVKM. The CDR3 extends over 13 amino acids. CDR3 protein: CASRPGQGAGYTF. CDR3 sequence (DNA): TGTGCCAGCAGGCCGGGACAGGGGGCAGGCTACACCTTC.

This chain uses TRBV30 with TRBJ1-5; D possibly corresponds to TRBD1 (5 bases). Trimming removed 2 bases at V and 0 bases at J, with 11 bases between. The CDR3 sequence is 15 residues long. Germline V gene lookup returns CDR1 GTSNPN and CDR2 SVGIG (reference sequence). The CDR3: CAWSRGGYSNQPQHF. CDR3 bases: TGTGCCTGGAGTCGGGGGGGGTATAGCAATCAGCCCCAGCATTTT.

CDR3 in DNA: TGTGCCAGCAGCTTGTCCCCTCTAGCGCGCACCGGGGAGCTGTTTTTT. This codes for CASSLSPLARTGELFF. V usage is TRBV5-6 and J usage is TRBJ2-2, with a weak D call TRBD2 (6 bases). There are 16 residues in the CDR3. Trimming pared 1 base from V and 4 bases from J, leaving 14 bases between. Germline CDR1 SGHDT, CDR2 YYEEEE.

The chain couples TRBV29-1 to TRBJ1-4; possible D gene TRBD1, 5 bases. V was pared by 4 bases and J by 8 bases, with 20 bases between. The CDR3 sequence is 15 residues long. Germline assignment: CDR1 SQVTM and CDR2 ANQGSEA. For the CDR3, the DNA is TGCAGCGTTGGGGTTCTGCAGGGCTTATGGGAAAAACTGTTTTTT. As protein: CSVGVLQGLWEKLFF.

The chain uses TRBV29-1 and TRBJ2-5, with 7 bases aligning to TRBD1. The CDR3 totals 14 residues. From germline, CDR1 is SQVTM and CDR2 ANQGSEA. V lost 6 bases to trimming and J lost 3 bases; unmatched junction nucleotides: 10. The CDR3 bases are TGCAGCGTAGAAAGGGGACAGATAGAAGAGACCCAGTACTTC. Translation: CSVERGQIEETQYF.

The CDR3 here is CASSSTVGQETQYF. Here the CDR3 DNA reads TGTGCCAGCAGTTCCACGGTGGGACAAGAGACCCAGTACTTC. The chain has TRBV5-6 and TRBJ2-5; D unresolved. Germline V lookup: CDR1 SGHDT, CDR2 YYEEEE. The CDR3 contains 14 residues. With 5 bases removed from V and 2 bases from J, the gap between germline ends came to 13 bases.

V usage is TRBV6-1 and J usage is TRBJ2-3; D may be TRBD2 (5 bases). This CDR3 is 13 amino acids long. Trimming took off 8 bases at V and 2 bases at J, with 11 bases between the two ends. Germline lookup yields CDR1 MNHNS and CDR2 SASEGT. The CDR3 sequence is CASGKTITDTQYF. CDR3 in DNA: TGTGCCAGCGGAAAGACTATCACAGATACGCAGTATTTT.

The rearrangement uses TRBV6-1 and TRBJ1-1; D unresolved. The CDR3 has 13 amino acids. Trimming shortened V by 7 bases and J by 5 bases, and 14 bases separated the two germline ends. The germline V gene encodes CDR1 MNHNS and CDR2 SASEGT. This CDR3 reads CASMLSGLTEAFF. CDR3 nucleotide sequence: TGTGCCAGCATGCTGTCGGGGTTAACTGAAGCTTTCTTT.

J is TRBJ1-3 and V is TRBV5-4; possibly TRBD1 for D (5 bases). Germline V gene sequence: CDR1 SGHNT, CDR2 YYREEE (reference sequence). The CDR3 has 12 residues. Trimming cost V 0 bases and J 7 bases, with 5 bases left between them. CDR3 in amino acids: CASSLDRNTIYF. CDR3 nucleotide sequence: TGTGCCAGCAGCTTGGACAGGAACACCATATATTTT.

J is TRBJ1-4 and V is TRBV4-1; 9 bases align to TRBD1. The germline CDR1 and CDR2 sequences are MGHRA and YSYEKL. J was trimmed by 8 bases and V by 4 bases; bases with no gene match: 8. This CDR3 has 15 amino acids. The CDR3 loop reads CASSPKGTGWEKLFF. In DNA, the CDR3 is TGCGCCAGCAGCCCAAAGGGGACAGGGTGGGAAAAACTGTTTTTT.

The chain is built from TRBV4-1 and TRBJ2-2; 9 positions match TRBD1. The CDR3 totals 17 residues. J was trimmed by 1 base and V by 1 base; bases with no gene match: 4. Germline CDR1 MGHRA, CDR2 YSYEKL. CDR3 nucleotide sequence: TGCGCCAGCAGCCAAGCTCCGGGACAGGGGAACACCGGGGAGCTGTTTTTT. Encoded protein: CASSQAPGQGNTGELFF.

V gene TRBV10-1 combines with J gene TRBJ2-2; D might be TRBD1 or TRBD2, each matching 5 bases. The CDR3 covers 13 residues. Between the trimmed V and J ends, which lost 7 bases and 0 bases, there was a span of 6 bases. Germline CDR1 is WNHNN and CDR2 is SYGVQD (reference sequence). CDR3 amino acids: CASMGANTGELFF. CDR3 DNA: TGCGCCAGCATGGGGGCGAACACCGGGGAGCTGTTTTTT.

The chain recombines TRBV11-3 with TRBJ1-3, with D unresolved. Per the germline V gene, CDR1 is SGHNT and CDR2 is YENEEA. The ends were cut back, 4 bases at V and 3 bases at J, with 4 bases in the middle. The length of the CDR3 is 12 residues. The CDR3 is CASSSGGNTIYF. The CDR3 DNA is TGTGCCAGCAGCTCCGGTGGAAACACCATATATTTT.

The chain carries TRBV6-5 and TRBJ1-2; maybe TRBD1 (5 bases). The CDR3 is 15 amino acids. Trimming cost V 5 bases and J 2 bases, with 15 bases left between them. The germline V gene has CDR1 MNHEY and CDR2 SVGAGI. The CDR3: CASSQGRLQNYGYTF. As DNA, the CDR3 is TGTGCCAGCAGTCAGGGTCGTCTACAGAACTATGGCTACACCTTC.

CDR3 loop: CASSPAEAGTAYNEQFF. For the CDR3, the DNA is TGTGCCAGCAGCCCCGCCGAGGCCGGGACAGCATACAATGAGCAGTTCTTC. This chain joins TRBV7-2 and TRBJ2-1; 7 bases agree with TRBD1. V gave up 5 bases and J gave up 4 bases; unmatched junction bases: 14. Per the germline V gene, CDR1 is SGHTA and CDR2 is FQGNSA. CDR3 length: 17 residues.

The chain couples TRBV28 to TRBJ1-1; D unclear. Germline V lookup: CDR1 MDHEN, CDR2 SYDVKM. V lost 1 base to trimming and J lost 0 bases, with 9 bases between them. The length of the CDR3 is 15 residues. As DNA, the CDR3 is TGTGCCAGCAGTTTATTGGTCCAGATGAACACTGAAGCTTTCTTT. It encodes CASSLLVQMNTEAFF.

V and J are TRBV6-1 and TRBJ2-5; either TRBD1 or TRBD2 may fit D (5 bases each). In germline, CDR1 is MNHNS, CDR2 SASEGT. The CDR3 has 13 residues. Trimming took off 6 bases at V and 5 bases at J, with 13 bases between the two ends. The chain's CDR3 is CASREGSRETQYF. As DNA, the CDR3 is TGTGCCAGCAGAGAGGGGTCAAGGGAGACCCAGTACTTC.

V is TRBV9 and J is TRBJ2-1; 10 nucleotides align to TRBD2. Germline V gene sequence: CDR1 SGDLS, CDR2 YYNGEE. The CDR3 contains 15 residues. V trimming: 2 bases; J trimming: 9 bases; junction bases outside the gene matches: 8. CDR3 region: CASSVGSGGAGEQFF. The CDR3 region has the DNA TGTGCCAGCAGCGTCGGAAGCGGGGGGGCTGGTGAGCAGTTCTTC.

The rearrangement joins TRBV5-1 to TRBJ1-2; no clear D. The CDR3 extends over 16 amino acids. CDR1 SGHRS and CDR2 YFSETQ come from the germline V gene. The ends were cut back, 4 bases at V and 0 bases at J, with 16 bases in the middle. The CDR3 DNA reads as TGCGCCAGCAGCCTATGGACGGAAGTTCCTAACTATGGCTACACCTTC. Protein: CASSLWTEVPNYGYTF.

The chain joins TRBV7-2 to TRBJ2-7; 9 bases are shared with TRBD1. Germline loops: CDR1 SGHTA, CDR2 FQGNSA. The J segment lost 4 bases and the V segment lost 1 base, leaving 5 bases of the junction unmatched. The CDR3 contains 15 residues. The CDR3 is CASSLEGTGPYEQYF. The CDR3 DNA reads as TGTGCCAGCAGCTTAGAAGGGACAGGGCCATACGAGCAGTACTTC.

V gene TRBV6-1 combines with J gene TRBJ2-1; 8 bases fit TRBD2. J gave up 4 bases and V 2 bases, and 7 bases lay outside the gene matches. CDR3 length equals 16 residues. Germline CDR1 and CDR2: MNHNS and SASEGT. The CDR3 protein is CASSELKREIYNEQFF. The CDR3 bases are TGTGCCAGCAGTGAACTTAAGCGGGAGATTTACAATGAGCAGTTCTTC.

V gene TRBV5-6 combines with J gene TRBJ1-5; TRBD1 matches 8 bases. This CDR3 region has 14 residues. Trimming took 5 bases from V and 7 from J; bases not matched to a gene: 8. In germline, CDR1 is SGHDT, CDR2 YYEEEE. The CDR3: CASSFNRGAQPQHF. The DNA of the CDR3 is TGTGCCAGCAGTTTTAACAGGGGGGCCCAGCCCCAGCATTTT.

For this clone: Other DNA sequences in this sample translate to the same CDR3. The chain employs TRBV7-9 and TRBJ2-2; TRBD2 matches 7 bases. This CDR3 contains 14 residues. Germline CDR1 and CDR2: SEHNR and FQNEAQ (reference sequence). Unmatched junction bases numbered 3, after V lost 5 bases and J lost 3 bases. CDR3 region: CASSLRGDTGELFF. The DNA for the CDR3 is TGTGCCAGCAGCCTACGGGGGGACACCGGGGAGCTGTTTTTT. Supplemented by reference TRBV7-9 and TRBJ2-2, the full variable domain reads DTGVSQNPRHKITKRGQNVTFRCDPISEHNRLYWYRQTLGQGPEFLTYFQNEAQLEKSRLLSDRFSAERPKGSFSTLEIQRTEQGDSAMYLCASSLRGDTGELFFGEGSRLTVL.

By share of the sample, this clone is medium-sized. The rearrangement uses TRBV7-6 and TRBJ1-3; 10 nucleotides match TRBD1. The trim removed 2 bases at V and 4 bases at J, leaving 8 bases unmatched. Germline loops: CDR1 SGHVS, CDR2 FNYEAQ. The CDR3 runs 17 residues. CDR3 loop: CASSLTSGTGDGNTIYF. In DNA, the CDR3 is TGTGCCAGCAGCTTAACCTCCGGGACAGGGGACGGAAACACCATATATTTT.

In this sample, this clone turned up once. The chain employs TRBV4-3 and TRBJ1-1, with unresolved D. This CDR3 is 13 amino acids long. From germline, CDR1 is LGHNA and CDR2 YSLEER. The ends were cut back, 1 base at V and 4 bases at J, with 7 bases in the middle. CDR3 amino acids: CASSQGVGTEAFF. The CDR3 DNA is TGCGCCAGCAGCCAAGGGGTCGGCACTGAAGCTTTCTTT.

V and J are TRBV18 and TRBJ1-6; D uncertain. Germline V lookup: CDR1 KGHSH, CDR2 LQKENI. The CDR3 totals 13 residues. V lost 0 bases to trimming and J lost 4 bases, with 1 base between them. The DNA for the CDR3 is TGTGCCAGCTCACCACCTTATAATTCACCCCTCCACTTT. Amino acid sequence: CASSPPYNSPLHF.

The chain couples TRBV11-2 to TRBJ2-1, with TRBD2 identical over 9 bases. V lost 1 base, J lost 6 bases, and 13 bases stayed unmatched. The CDR3 sequence is 18 residues long. In germline, CDR1 is SGHAT, CDR2 FQNNGV. The CDR3 here is CASSLGVGSGGVGNEQFF. CDR3 DNA: TGTGCCAGCAGCTTAGGGGTGGGTAGCGGGGGCGTAGGCAATGAGCAGTTCTTC.

The chain has TRBV7-2 and TRBJ1-4; D is possibly TRBD1 (5 bases). This CDR3 has 17 residues. Trimming removed 4 bases from V and 4 bases from J, with 19 bases in between. CDR1 is SGHTA and CDR2 is FQGNSA in the germline V gene. CDR3 in DNA: TGTGCCAGCAGCTCCTCAGGGACTCCGTACCTTAATGAAAAACTGTTTTTT. Translating it yields CASSSSGTPYLNEKLFF.

This chain connects TRBV5-4 to TRBJ2-3; no definite D call. V was cut by 1 base and J by 6 bases, with 6 bases left in between. The V gene's germline CDR1 is SGHNT and CDR2 YYREEE (reference sequence). The CDR3 sequence is 12 residues long. The CDR3 loop reads CASSLLSDTQYF. The CDR3 DNA reads TGTGCCAGCAGCTTGCTGTCGGATACGCAGTATTTT.

The chain is built from TRBV25-1 and TRBJ2-2; weak D call: TRBD2 (5 bases). This CDR3 contains 13 residues. V lost 4 bases and J lost 7, with 10 bases in between. Germline CDR1 is MGHDK and CDR2 is SYGVNS. CDR3 DNA: TGTGCCAGCAGTGTGCTAGCTTACGGGGAGCTGTTTTTT. As protein: CASSVLAYGELFF.